Listed here are 11 T cell receptor beta chains from one sample, sequenced in a study of blood T cell repertoires in COVID-19. TCRdb keeps only in-frame clones here, not all; method: immunoSEQ multiplex PCR. This sample has some 200,000 clones, with about 86% found just once. The sample was peripheral blood. The receptor source for this set is a man aged 25 to 40 with active or convalescent COVID-19.

The chain combines TRBV27 with TRBJ1-5; 8 nucleotides match TRBD1. CDR3 length: 14 amino acids. Germline values: CDR1 MNHEY, CDR2 SMNVEV (reference sequence). Trimming took 5 bases from V and 6 from J; bases not matched to a gene: 6. In DNA, the CDR3 is TGTGCCAGCAGTGCAGGGGGCGTCGGTCAGCCCCAGCATTTT. Protein sequence: CASSAGGVGQPQHF.

This clone appeared once. The rearrangement uses TRBV7-2 and TRBJ1-1; 9 bases fit TRBD1. The J segment lost 6 bases and the V segment lost 8 bases, leaving 10 bases of the junction unmatched. Germline V gene sequence: CDR1 SGHTA, CDR2 FQGNSA. The CDR3 contains 14 residues. CDR3 residues: CASCPGQGRSEAFF. The DNA of the CDR3 is TGTGCCAGCTGCCCGGGACAGGGAAGGTCTGAAGCTTTCTTT.

To note about this clone: This specimen includes other DNA sequences encoding the same CDR3. V is TRBV3-1 (or the pseudogene TRBV3-2) and J is TRBJ2-3; 13 bases line up with TRBD2. CDR3 length equals 15 residues. Germline lookup yields CDR1 LGHDT and CDR2 YNNKEL (reference sequence). V was pared by 4 bases and J by 3 bases, with 1 base of the junction left unmatched. The CDR3 DNA follows: TGTGCCAGCAGCCGACTAGCGGGGGGTACAGATACGCAGTATTTT. Amino acid sequence: CASSRLAGGTDTQYF.

J is TRBJ2-5 and V is TRBV7-3, with 12 bases aligning to TRBD2. The V segment lost 1 base and the J segment 5 bases; nucleotides outside the gene matches: 11. The CDR3 runs to 18 residues. The germline V gene has CDR1 SGHTA and CDR2 FQGTGA. DNA for the CDR3: TGTGCCAGCAGCTTAAAGGCTCGTCTAGCGGGGGGGCAGGAGACCCAGTACTTC. Translated, it gives CASSLKARLAGGQETQYF.

The CDR3 sequence: CASGTTGLGQPQHF. As DNA, the CDR3 is TGTGCTAGTGGTACAACAGGGTTGGGGCAGCCCCAGCATTTT. This sequence joins TRBV12-5 and TRBJ1-5, with a weak D call TRBD1 (6 bases). Germline V lookup: CDR1 LGHNT, CDR2 FRNRAP. V shed 5 bases and J shed 7 bases, with 15 bases lying between them. The CDR3 is made up of 14 amino acids. The full variable domain, its missing parts supplied by reference TRBV12-5 and TRBJ1-5, is DARVTQTPRHKVTEMGQEVTMRCQPILGHNTVFWYRQTMMQGLELLAYFRNRAPLDDSGMPKDRFSAEMPDATLATLKIQPSEPRDSAVYFCASGTTGLGQPQHFGDGTRLSIL.

This chain connects TRBV9 to TRBJ1-1; D may be TRBD1 (5 bases). Germline CDR1 SGDLS, CDR2 YYNGEE. The germline V and J ends were trimmed by 0 bases and 4 bases, with 10 bases remaining between them. The CDR3 is 14 amino acids. CDR3 sequence reads: CASSVEQVLTEAFF. CDR3 nucleotides: TGTGCCAGCAGCGTAGAACAGGTCCTCACTGAAGCTTTCTTT.

This clone appeared once. The CDR3 DNA is TGCGCCAGCAGCCAAGGACTAGCGGGAGGGCCCTCCTACAATGAGCAGTTCTTC. Translated: CASSQGLAGGPSYNEQFF. The chain employs TRBV4-1 and TRBJ2-1; 14 nucleotides agree with TRBD2. This CDR3 has 18 residues. The junction had 2 bases not matched to a gene; V was cut back by 1 base and J by 0 bases. Germline lookup yields CDR1 MGHRA and CDR2 YSYEKL.

The chain joins TRBV4-1 to TRBJ2-7, with D perhaps matching TRBD2 (5 bases). The V end lost 0 bases, the J end lost 6 bases, and 15 bases lay between the germline ends. This CDR3 region has 15 residues. Germline CDR1 and CDR2: MGHRA and YSYEKL. This CDR3 is CASSQDRFGGFEQYF. DNA of the CDR3: TGCGCCAGCAGCCAAGACCGGTTCGGAGGTTTCGAGCAGTACTTC.

The chain has TRBV7-8 and TRBJ1-2; D remains ambiguous. Germline assignment: CDR1 SGHVS and CDR2 FQNEAQ. The CDR3 is 13 amino acids. Deletions cut 1 base from V and 6 bases from J, with 9 bases between. In DNA, the CDR3 is TGTGCCAGCAGCTTAGATCCGGGAGATGGCTACACCTTC. It specifies CASSLDPGDGYTF.

This clone was counted a few times. The V call is TRBV21-1, the J call TRBJ1-1; the D call in the table, TRBD1, was not verified against the DNA. TRBV21-1 corresponds to a pseudogene. The CDR3 spans 14 residues. In nucleotides, the CDR3 is TGTGCCAGCAACAGTGCAGGGGGCTCCACTGAAGCTTTCTTT. The encoded protein is CASNSAGGSTEAFF.

V gene TRBV7-8 combines with J gene TRBJ1-3; D gene ambiguous. The CDR3 runs 14 residues. V was shortened by 1 base and J by 3 bases, with 7 bases between the two germline ends. Germline-derived CDR1 and CDR2 are SGHVS and FQNEAQ. Here the CDR3 DNA reads TGTGCCAGCAGCTTAGGGTCCGGTGGAAACACCATATATTTT. Translation: CASSLGSGGNTIYF.